What follows are 9 T cell receptor beta chains derived from one specimen sequenced in a study of patients and donors after allogeneic stem cell transplantation (dated by TCRdb to the early 2020s). Library preparation was by RT-PCR. The data were produced on a NextSeq 550. TCRdb ran its own pipeline on the public reads, namely fastp trimming at Q25 and MiXCR clone calling, and kept in-frame beta chains. Identical CDR3 proteins give one entry, which carries the most common genes and DNA. In all, the sample holds 800,000 to 1,000,000 distinct CDR3 sequences, and roughly 18% of those were seen once. The ten largest clones represent about 6% of the sample. The sample consisted of blood, either unsorted or a sorted T cell fraction (not recorded which). The receptors stem from a human donor who was either an allogeneic HSCT recipient or a stem cell or donor lymphocyte infusion donor (not recorded which). It is not recorded whose cells these are; they may come from a transplant donor.

The V and J genes are TRBV5-6 and TRBJ2-7, with 9 nucleotides matching TRBD1. The CDR3 has 15 amino acids. Germline CDR1 is SGHDT and CDR2 is YYEEEE. V dropped 2 bases and J dropped 3; count of bases not matched to a gene: 6. The CDR3 here is CASSFIRDRVYEQYF. The CDR3 nucleotides read TGTGCCAGCAGCTTCATCCGGGACAGGGTCTACGAGCAGTACTTC.

This chain connects TRBV6-5 to TRBJ1-1, with a tentative D call TRBD1 (5 bases). V was trimmed by 10 bases and J by 3 bases, leaving 12 bases between them. Per the germline V gene, CDR1 is MNHEY and CDR2 is SVGAGI. This CDR3 has 12 residues. The CDR3 region is CATGPRDTEAFF. The CDR3 nucleotides are TGTGCCACAGGGCCCCGGGACACTGAAGCTTTCTTT.

V gene TRBV7-9 combines with J gene TRBJ2-3; the match to TRBD1 covers 7 bases. This CDR3 has 15 residues. Germline V gene lookup returns CDR1 SEHNR and CDR2 FQNEAQ (reference sequence). The J segment lost 0 bases and the V segment lost 7 bases, leaving 7 bases of the junction unmatched. The CDR3 reads CASTYGTASTDTQYF. The CDR3 bases are TGTGCCAGCACCTACGGGACAGCTAGCACAGATACGCAGTATTTT.

V is TRBV12-3 or TRBV12-4 and J is TRBJ2-3, with no clear D. V lost 6 bases to trimming and J lost 7 bases, with 8 bases between them. The CDR3 contains 11 residues. The CDR3: CASREIHTQYF. CDR3 DNA sequence: TGTGCCAGCAGGGAGATCCATACGCAGTATTTT.

This rearrangement joins TRBV4-2 to TRBJ2-3; D gene uncertain. Trimming shortened V by 0 bases and J by 4 bases, and 11 bases separated the two germline ends. Germline V CDR1 and CDR2: LGHNA, YNFKEQ. CDR3 length: 15 residues. The DNA of the CDR3 is TGTGCCAGCAGCCAAGAGACATTCGTTGCAGATACGCAGTATTTT. This gives the protein CASSQETFVADTQYF.

This chain links TRBV5-1 with TRBJ2-7; 7 bases map to TRBD2. Trimming removed 4 bases from V and 5 bases from J; junction bases left unmatched: 9. From germline, CDR1 is SGHRS and CDR2 YFSETQ. The CDR3 is 14 amino acids. CDR3 region: CASSLGREGNEQYF. DNA of the CDR3: TGCGCCAGCAGCCTGGGGAGGGAAGGTAACGAGCAGTACTTC.

The rearrangement links TRBV20-1 to TRBJ2-7; no clear D gene. V shed 1 base and J shed 3 bases, with 19 bases lying between them. Germline assignment: CDR1 DFQATT and CDR2 SNEGSKA (reference sequence). The CDR3 extends over 16 amino acids. In nucleotides, the CDR3 is TGCAGTGCTAGAGGGACGGAGAGGAACCCAGTCTACGAGCAGTACTTC. It specifies CSARGTERNPVYEQYF.

V is TRBV6-2 or TRBV6-3 and J is TRBJ2-1; TRBD2 matches 7 bases. This CDR3 region has 12 residues. CDR1 and CDR2 (germline): MNHEY, SVGEGT. V lost 7 bases and J lost 9; bases outside the gene matches: 6. Here the CDR3 reads CASMQGGVEQFF. The CDR3 DNA reads TGTGCCAGCATGCAGGGAGGGGTTGAGCAGTTCTTC.

Many counts were recorded for this clonotype. This chain uses TRBV12-3 or TRBV12-4 with TRBJ2-2, with D unresolved. V was clipped by 6 bases and J by 5 bases, with 4 bases between them. CDR3 length equals 11 residues. DNA of the CDR3: TGTGCCAGCAGGTGGACCGGGGAGCTGTTTTTT. Its translation is CASRWTGELFF.